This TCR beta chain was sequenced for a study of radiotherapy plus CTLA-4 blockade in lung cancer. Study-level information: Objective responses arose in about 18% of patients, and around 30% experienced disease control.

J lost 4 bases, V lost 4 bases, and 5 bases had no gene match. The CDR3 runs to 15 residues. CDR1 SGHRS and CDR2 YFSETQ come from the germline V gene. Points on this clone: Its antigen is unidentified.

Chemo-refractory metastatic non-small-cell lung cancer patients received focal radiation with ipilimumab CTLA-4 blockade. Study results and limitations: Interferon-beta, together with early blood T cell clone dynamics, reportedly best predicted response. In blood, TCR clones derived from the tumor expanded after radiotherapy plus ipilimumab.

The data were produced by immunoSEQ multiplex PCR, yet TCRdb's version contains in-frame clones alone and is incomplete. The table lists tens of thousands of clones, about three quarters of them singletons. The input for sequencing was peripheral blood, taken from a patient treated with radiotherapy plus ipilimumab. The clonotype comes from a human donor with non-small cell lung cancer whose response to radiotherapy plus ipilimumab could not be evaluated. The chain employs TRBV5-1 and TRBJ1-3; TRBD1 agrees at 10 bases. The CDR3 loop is CASSPGTGAGNTIYF. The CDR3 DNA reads TGCGCCAGCAGCCCGGGGACAGGGGCAGGAAACACCATATATTTT.